The T cell receptor beta chain described here comes from a study of T cell responses to AZD1222 COVID-19 vaccine. Study summary: Some second doses came at about 4 weeks and others at about 12 weeks; these were pooled. Study-wide results and caveats: Targets within unmutated variant regions were reportedly found for nearly half of spike-specific TCRs. The peak T cell response came first, and repertoires were sampled only after it.

Trimming left V 4 bases short and J 5 bases short, with 19 bases between. The CDR3 covers 15 residues. Germline CDR1 SGDLS, CDR2 YYNGEE. This clone was seen a few times. The antigen is unknown. Generated by immunoSEQ multiplex PCR, the TCRdb table keeps only in-frame clones and is missing some. This table holds about 57,000 clones, approximately 86% found once. The chain joins TRBV9 to TRBJ2-7, with D possibly being TRBD2 (7 bases). This TCR was recovered from an adult in good health. Source: peripheral blood, taken on day 0 of AZD1222 vaccination. CDR3 protein: CASSLGSGGGDEQYF. CDR3 in DNA: TGTGCCAGCAGCCTCGGATCGGGGGGCGGAGACGAGCAGTACTTC.